The 14 T cell receptor beta chains below were found in one sample sequenced in a study of graft-versus-host responses after intestinal transplantation (TCRdb year 2021). What these receptors recognize is not known. This specimen's time point label, interpreted: cells obtained before transplantation from donor or recipient. The method behind the library was the immunoSEQ multiplex PCR assay. The source is immuneACCESS, and TCRdb retained only in-frame sequences with V and J called. Part of the clones is not carried over; for the studies checked, unresolved V genes explain less than half of this, and the remainder is unexplained. Here the sample has more than 60,000 clones; about 90% occur a single time. The ten top clones hold approximately 1.3% of the sample. The material was unstimulated CD8+ T cells sorted from spleen or lymph node cells, obtained before intestinal transplant. These receptors all come from a human donor who received an intestinal transplant.

The chain employs TRBV9 and TRBJ2-2; 8 bases line up with TRBD2. From germline, CDR1 is SGDLS and CDR2 YYNGEE. This CDR3 contains 15 residues. The trim removed 2 bases at V and 6 bases at J, leaving 6 bases unmatched. CDR3 DNA: TGTGCCAGCAGCGTGGGGGGACTAGGGGCCGGGGAGCTGTTTTTT. Its translation is CASSVGGLGAGELFF.

DNA of the CDR3: TGTGCCAGCAGTGAACCCCGGGTTGAGGGTGAAAAACTGTTTTTT. Its protein is CASSEPRVEGEKLFF. The chain joins TRBV2 to TRBJ1-4; D not certain. CDR3 length: 15 amino acids. V dropped 2 bases and J dropped 7 bases, with 14 bases sitting between them. CDR1 and CDR2 from the germline V gene are SNHLY and FYNNEI.

The CDR3 protein is CASRDSTGNYGYTF. CDR3 nucleotides: TGTGCCAGCAGGGACTCGACAGGAAACTATGGCTACACCTTC. The V gene is TRBV9, the J gene TRBJ1-2, with D possibly TRBD1 on 6 matching bases. V was clipped by 5 bases and J by 2 bases, with 13 bases between them. The CDR3 has 14 residues. Per the germline V gene, CDR1 is SGDLS and CDR2 is YYNGEE.

The V call is TRBV6-6, the J call TRBJ2-2, with D uncertain. Germline V lookup: CDR1 MNHNY, CDR2 SVGAGI (reference sequence). Trimming pared 6 bases from V and 5 bases from J, leaving 10 bases between. The CDR3 has 13 amino acids. The CDR3 is CASSLILTGELFF. The CDR3 DNA sequence: TGTGCCAGCAGCCTAATCTTGACCGGGGAGCTGTTTTTT.

The chain recombines TRBV2 with TRBJ2-7; the D gene is possibly TRBD1 (6 bases). Trimming removed 6 bases at V and 0 bases at J, with 15 bases between. Germline-derived CDR1 and CDR2 are SNHLY and FYNNEI. The length of the CDR3 is 15 residues. CDR3 nucleotide sequence: TGTGCCAGCAGGGTGGGGGCCTCGAGCTCCTACGAGCAGTACTTC. Amino acids: CASRVGASSSYEQYF.

This chain joins TRBV4-1 and TRBJ2-1; TRBD2 aligns across 7 bases. This CDR3 is built from 11 residues. V trimming: 6 bases; J trimming: 7 bases; junction bases outside the gene matches: 0. The germline V gene has CDR1 MGHRA and CDR2 YSYEKL. The CDR3 nucleotides are TGCGCCAGCAGGGGGGGGAATGAGCAGTTCTTC. Encoded protein: CASRGGNEQFF.

The rearrangement links TRBV4-1 to TRBJ1-2; D not certain. The CDR3 sequence is 15 residues long. V was pared by 3 bases and J by 3 bases, with 14 bases between. Per the germline V gene, CDR1 is MGHRA and CDR2 is YSYEKL. CDR3 protein: CASSHEPGRDYGYTF. CDR3 bases: TGCGCCAGCAGCCACGAACCTGGGAGGGACTATGGCTACACCTTC.

The rearrangement joins TRBV25-1 to TRBJ2-1; TRBD1 might be the D (5 bases). The CDR3 loop spans 13 amino acids. The germline CDR1 and CDR2 sequences are MGHDK and SYGVNS. The V end lost 4 bases, the J end lost 8 bases, and 12 bases lay between the germline ends. Here the CDR3 reads CASSVIRAHEQFF. DNA of the CDR3: TGTGCCAGCAGTGTAATCAGGGCGCATGAGCAGTTCTTC.

The genes are TRBV11-2 and TRBJ2-7, with D perhaps TRBD2 (6 bases). Trimming cost V 4 bases and J 3 bases, with 16 bases left between them. The CDR3 runs to 15 residues. CDR1 is SGHAT, CDR2 FQNNGV, per germline. In DNA form, the CDR3 reads TGTGCCAGCAGCTCAGCGCGGGGATTGTACTACGAGCAGTACTTC. It is translated as CASSSARGLYYEQYF.

J is TRBJ2-7 and V is TRBV11-2; D remains unclear. The germline V gene has CDR1 SGHAT and CDR2 FQNNGV. The CDR3 has 14 amino acids. V dropped 3 bases and J dropped 2 bases, with 11 bases sitting between them. The CDR3 DNA reads as TGTGCCAGCAGCTTGGCCGGCGGCCCCTACGAGCAGTACTTC. Translating gives CASSLAGGPYEQYF.

The chain couples TRBV6-4 to TRBJ1-2, with 9 bases fitting TRBD1. V shed 0 bases and J 4 bases; nucleotides not matched to a gene: 3. CDR1 and CDR2 from the germline V gene are MRHNA and SNTAGT. The CDR3 length is 15 residues. The CDR3 loop reads CASSDSDRGSYGYTF. DNA for the CDR3: TGTGCCAGCAGTGACTCGGACAGGGGAAGCTATGGCTACACCTTC.

J is TRBJ1-6 and V is TRBV27; D not resolved. V was trimmed by 3 bases and J by 7 bases, leaving 10 bases between them. The V gene's germline CDR1 is MNHEY and CDR2 SMNVEV (reference sequence). The CDR3 totals 14 residues. The CDR3 region has the DNA TGTGCCAGCAGTTTTCGGGGTGCCAATTCACCCCTCCACTTT. Its translation is CASSFRGANSPLHF.

This clone was picked up one time. This chain connects TRBV9 to TRBJ2-5; TRBD1 matches 8 bases. CDR1 and CDR2 from the germline V gene are SGDLS and YYNGEE. J lost 4 bases, V lost 3 bases, and 5 bases had no gene match. This CDR3 has 14 amino acids. The DNA of the CDR3 is TGTGCCAGCAGCGGCCGACAGGGGCCAGAGACCCAGTACTTC. Its protein is CASSGRQGPETQYF.

The J gene is TRBJ1-1, the V gene TRBV4-2, with a weak D call TRBD1 (5 bases). The CDR3 sequence is 18 residues long. CDR1 LGHNA and CDR2 YNFKEQ come from the germline V gene. The ends were cut back, 0 bases at V and 0 bases at J, with 17 bases in the middle. The CDR3 protein is CASSQDLGEGPMNTEAFF. Written as DNA, the CDR3 is TGTGCCAGCAGCCAAGATTTGGGGGAGGGGCCCATGAACACTGAAGCTTTCTTT.